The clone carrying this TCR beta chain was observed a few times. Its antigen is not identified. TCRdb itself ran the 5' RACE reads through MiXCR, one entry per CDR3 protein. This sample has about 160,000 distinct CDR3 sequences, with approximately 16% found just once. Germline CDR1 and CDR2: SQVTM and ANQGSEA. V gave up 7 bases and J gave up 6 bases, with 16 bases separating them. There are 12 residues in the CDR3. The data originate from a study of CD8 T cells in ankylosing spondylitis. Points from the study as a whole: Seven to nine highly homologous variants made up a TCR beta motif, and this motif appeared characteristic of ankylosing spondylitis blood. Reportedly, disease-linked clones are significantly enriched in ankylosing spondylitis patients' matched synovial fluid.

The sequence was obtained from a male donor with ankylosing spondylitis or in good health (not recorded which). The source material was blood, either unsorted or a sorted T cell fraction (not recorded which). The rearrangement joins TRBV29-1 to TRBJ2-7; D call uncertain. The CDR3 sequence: CSAASGIAEQYF. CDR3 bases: TGCAGCGCCGCGTCAGGAATCGCCGAGCAGTACTTC.